A single sample is the source of the 32 T cell receptor beta chains below, sequenced in a study of a mutant IDH1 vaccine in newly diagnosed glioma. Time point given: week 23, last vaccination. It was 300 ug of mutant IDH1 20-mer peptide that made up each vaccine dose, given with topical imiquimod. The repertoire was sequenced with immunoSEQ multiplex PCR; TCRdb's copy has only in-frame clones and lacks some. The table records about 56,000 clones, around 87% of them present only once. What these receptors recognize is not known. The sample in question was PBMCs, obtained from a glioma patient whose treatment included an IDH1 peptide vaccine. The receptors derive from a man aged 40-49 years with glioma.

The rearrangement joins TRBV5-3 to TRBJ2-5, with unresolved D. TRBV5-3 falls under the ORF class, with uncertain function. There are 14 residues in the CDR3. Trimming took 7 bases from V and 2 from J, leaving 15 bases between them. In DNA, the CDR3 is TGTGCCAGAGGCCTAAGGGCGGTACAAGAGACCCAGTACTTC. Translation: CARGLRAVQETQYF.

J is TRBJ2-6 and V is TRBV11-3; D ambiguous. The CDR3 is 14 residues long. The germline gives CDR1 SGHNT, CDR2 YENEEA. V was shortened by 8 bases and J by 0 bases, with 8 bases between the two germline ends. CDR3 sequence reads: CASSGFSGANVLTF. CDR3 nucleotide sequence: TGTGCCAGCTCAGGTTTCTCTGGGGCCAACGTCCTGACTTTC.

This sequence joins TRBV6-6 and TRBJ2-7; 8 bases line up with TRBD1. The CDR3 contains 12 residues. Germline V gene lookup returns CDR1 MNHNY and CDR2 SVGAGI (reference sequence). Germline trimming cut 7 bases from V and 7 bases from J; bases unmatched to any gene: 6. In nucleotides, the CDR3 is TGTGCCAGCATGGCACACAGGGGGGAGCAGTACTTC. Protein product: CASMAHRGEQYF.

The rearrangement joins TRBV29-1 to TRBJ1-3; D possibly corresponds to TRBD1 (6 bases). Trimming removed 3 bases from V and 4 bases from J, with 10 bases in between. Germline lookup yields CDR1 SQVTM and CDR2 ANQGSEA. The CDR3 loop spans 13 amino acids. The CDR3 loop is CSVDSGGGNTIYF. The CDR3 DNA is TGCAGCGTTGATTCGGGGGGCGGAAACACCATATATTTT.

The chain employs TRBV9 and TRBJ1-1; D may be TRBD1 (5 bases). This CDR3 is 11 amino acids long. V shed 6 bases and J shed 11 bases, with 14 bases lying between them. Germline V lookup: CDR1 SGDLS, CDR2 YYNGEE. The CDR3 DNA follows: TGTGCCAGCACAAAAGGGGATCAGGCTTTCTTT. It is translated as CASTKGDQAFF.

The V gene is TRBV10-1, the J gene TRBJ1-2; D not certain. Germline-derived CDR1 and CDR2 are WNHNN and SYGVQD (reference sequence). V was clipped by 2 bases and J by 7 bases, with 23 bases between them. The CDR3 runs to 17 residues. The DNA of the CDR3 is TGCGCCAGCAGTGAGCCCATCGAAGGACGAGGACCGATTGGCTACACCTTC. Its translation is CASSEPIEGRGPIGYTF.

The rearrangement joins TRBV28 to TRBJ1-1; D uncertain. This CDR3 spans 13 amino acids. V lost 7 bases and J lost 0, with 9 bases in between. Germline V CDR1 and CDR2: MDHEN, SYDVKM. The CDR3 protein is CASMGYLNTEAFF. The DNA of the CDR3 is TGTGCCAGCATGGGGTACTTGAACACTGAAGCTTTCTTT.

This clone has just one count. V usage is TRBV28 and J usage is TRBJ1-2; D ambiguous. Germline assignment: CDR1 MDHEN and CDR2 SYDVKM. Trimming cost V 6 bases and J 2 bases, with 10 bases left between them. The CDR3 contains 13 residues. CDR3 in amino acids: CASSPGVNYGYTF. CDR3 coding DNA: TGTGCCAGCAGCCCGGGAGTAAACTATGGCTACACCTTC.

In this sample, this clone is medium-sized. The J gene is TRBJ1-4, the V gene TRBV6-6; 9 positions match TRBD1. CDR1 is MNHNY and CDR2 is SVGAGI in the germline V gene (reference sequence). V lost 6 bases and J lost 7; bases outside the gene matches: 6. The CDR3 spans 14 residues. The CDR3 reads CASSLRGQGEKLFF. The CDR3 DNA reads as TGTGCCAGCAGCTTGAGGGGACAGGGTGAAAAACTGTTTTTT.

The rearrangement uses TRBV11-2 and TRBJ1-2; maybe TRBD1 (6 bases). Trimming left V 6 bases short and J 6 bases short, with 14 bases between. Germline assignment: CDR1 SGHAT and CDR2 FQNNGV. CDR3 length equals 13 residues. The CDR3 sequence: CASRLTGHDGYTF. The CDR3 DNA reads TGTGCCAGCAGATTGACAGGCCACGATGGCTACACCTTC.

The V and J genes are TRBV7-9 and TRBJ2-7; D might be TRBD1 (5 bases). Germline V lookup: CDR1 SEHNR, CDR2 FQNEAQ (reference sequence). This CDR3 is built from 15 residues. V was cut by 1 base and J by 2 bases, with 12 bases left in between. Written as DNA, the CDR3 is TGTGCCAGCAGCTTAGAAGGGGTAGGGGCCTACGAGCAGTACTTC. Protein sequence: CASSLEGVGAYEQYF.

V is TRBV5-1 and J is TRBJ2-5; weak D call: TRBD1 (5 bases). V shed 1 base and J shed 5 bases, with 9 bases lying between them. The CDR3 is 13 amino acids. CDR1 is SGHRS, CDR2 YFSETQ, per germline. The DNA for the CDR3 is TGCGCCAGCAGCTTGTCGCCAGGGGAGACCCAGTACTTC. It encodes CASSLSPGETQYF.

For the CDR3, the DNA is TGTGCCAGCTCACCCCGGGTCCTTGAAGCTTTCTTT. It yields the protein CASSPRVLEAFF. The V and J genes are TRBV18 and TRBJ1-1; D remains ambiguous. V was shortened by 3 bases and J by 7 bases, with 9 bases between the two germline ends. Germline V gives CDR1 KGHSH, CDR2 LQKENI. This CDR3 has 12 amino acids.

CDR3 bases: TGTGCCAGCAGTTCACAGGGCTCTTTGAATCAGCCCCAGCATTTT. Protein product: CASSSQGSLNQPQHF. The chain couples TRBV6-1 to TRBJ1-5, with D perhaps matching TRBD1 (6 bases). The germline CDR1 and CDR2 sequences are MNHNS and SASEGT. Between the trimmed V and J ends, which lost 5 bases and 4 bases, there was a span of 15 bases. The CDR3 is made up of 15 amino acids.

This clone has just one count. The V gene is TRBV6-5, the J gene TRBJ1-3; D not resolved. CDR3 length equals 14 residues. V lost 0 bases to trimming and J lost 9 bases, with 12 bases between them. In germline, CDR1 is MNHEY, CDR2 SVGAGI. CDR3 amino acids: CASSYSTGPGTIYF. The CDR3 coding sequence is TGTGCCAGCAGTTACTCTACCGGGCCCGGCACCATATATTTT.

This sequence joins TRBV6-6 and TRBJ2-7, with 8 bases aligning to TRBD1. CDR1 and CDR2 (germline): MNHNY, SVGAGI (reference sequence). This CDR3 region has 11 residues. J gave up 6 bases and V 8 bases, and 3 bases lay outside the gene matches. The CDR3 reads CASGQGSEQYF. CDR3 coding DNA: TGTGCCAGCGGACAGGGCTCCGAGCAGTACTTC.

This clone has just one count. The rearrangement joins TRBV23-1 to TRBJ2-2; 8 nucleotides line up with TRBD1. TRBV23-1 is reported as an ORF; its role is uncertain. V dropped 6 bases and J dropped 5; count of bases not matched to a gene: 11. This CDR3 has 16 residues. The CDR3 sequence is CASSRGQGGLTGELFF. As DNA, the CDR3 is TGCGCCAGCAGCAGGGGGCAGGGCGGGTTAACCGGGGAGCTGTTTTTT.

V usage is TRBV7-9 and J usage is TRBJ2-1, with 7 bases aligning to TRBD2. In germline, CDR1 is SEHNR, CDR2 FQNEAQ (reference sequence). This CDR3 has 14 residues. Unmatched junction bases numbered 5, after V lost 0 bases and J lost 9 bases. The CDR3 reads CASSLAGGGGEQFF. The CDR3 DNA reads as TGTGCCAGCAGCTTAGCTGGGGGGGGAGGTGAGCAGTTCTTC.

This chain uses TRBV2 with TRBJ2-1; the match to TRBD2 covers 8 bases. Germline CDR1 reads SNHLY; CDR2 reads FYNNEI. This CDR3 spans 15 amino acids. With V trimmed by 4 bases and J by 4 bases, 6 bases remained unmatched. The CDR3 bases are TGTGCCAGCAGTGTAGGAGGCGGGGGGTACAATGAGCAGTTCTTC. Protein product: CASSVGGGGYNEQFF.

V gene TRBV14 combines with J gene TRBJ2-5; D is perhaps TRBD1 (5 bases). The germline V gene encodes CDR1 SGHDN and CDR2 FVKESK. This CDR3 spans 16 amino acids. Trimming pared 3 bases from V and 6 bases from J, leaving 20 bases between. DNA for the CDR3: TGTGCCAGCAGCCACCCCCGGAGTACAGGCCGGAAGACCCAGTACTTC. Translation gives CASSHPRSTGRKTQYF.

This sequence joins TRBV6-5 and TRBJ2-1; 7 bases line up with TRBD2. Germline CDR1 reads MNHEY; CDR2 reads SVGAGI. CDR3 length equals 15 residues. Trimming removed 4 bases from V and 0 bases from J; junction bases left unmatched: 3. The CDR3 nucleotides are TGTGCCAGCAGTTCCTTAGCGGGCTCCTACAATGAGCAGTTCTTC. Amino acids: CASSSLAGSYNEQFF.

The chain couples TRBV9 to TRBJ2-2; the D gene is possibly TRBD2 (5 bases). V dropped 0 bases and J dropped 0 bases, with 9 bases sitting between them. Germline V gene sequence: CDR1 SGDLS, CDR2 YYNGEE. The CDR3 runs to 16 residues. CDR3 bases: TGTGCCAGCAGCGTAGAGCCAGCGGCGAACACCGGGGAGCTGTTTTTT. Residues: CASSVEPAANTGELFF.

The chain uses TRBV5-1 and TRBJ1-4; 7 bases match TRBD1. Germline CDR1 is SGHRS and CDR2 is YFSETQ. J lost 8 bases, V lost 5 bases, and 9 bases had no gene match. The CDR3 is 14 amino acids. CDR3 coding DNA: TGCGCCAGCAGTCTTGGACAGGTAGACGAAAAACTGTTTTTT. Translated: CASSLGQVDEKLFF.

A few counts support this clone. The CDR3 protein is CASQANRDPWQPQHF. In DNA form, the CDR3 reads TGTGCCAGCCAAGCCAACAGGGATCCATGGCAGCCCCAGCATTTT. V is TRBV2 and J is TRBJ1-5; the D gene is possibly TRBD1 (6 bases). The CDR3 loop spans 15 amino acids. The germline gives CDR1 SNHLY, CDR2 FYNNEI. V was clipped by 8 bases and J by 7 bases, with 21 bases between them. The whole variable domain, remainder taken from reference TRBV2 and TRBJ1-5, is EPEVTQTPSHQVTQMGQEVILRCVPISNHLYFYWYRQILGQKVEFLVSFYNNEISEKSEIFDDQFSVERPDGSNFTLKIRSTKLEDSAMYFCASQANRDPWQPQHFGDGTRLSIL.

This rearrangement joins TRBV6-5 to TRBJ2-7; D call uncertain. With 0 bases removed from V and 5 bases from J, the gap between germline ends came to 11 bases. Germline CDR1 reads MNHEY; CDR2 reads SVGAGI. This CDR3 spans 14 amino acids. CDR3 amino acids: CASSYSMGEDEQYF. The CDR3 region has the DNA TGTGCCAGCAGTTACTCGATGGGTGAGGACGAGCAGTACTTC.

V is TRBV25-1 and J is TRBJ2-7, with D perhaps matching TRBD1 or TRBD2 (5 bases each). CDR3 length: 15 residues. The V gene's germline CDR1 is MGHDK and CDR2 SYGVNS. Trimming shortened V by 3 bases and J by 3 bases, and 15 bases separated the two germline ends. The CDR3 DNA reads as TGTGCCAGCAGTGACCTAGGGGAGCCCTTCTACGAGCAGTACTTC. As protein: CASSDLGEPFYEQYF.

V is TRBV7-2 and J is TRBJ2-2; D not certain. This CDR3 comprises 16 residues. Trimming removed 5 bases from V and 0 bases from J, with 13 bases in between. Looked up from germline, CDR1 is SGHTA and CDR2 is FQGNSA. The CDR3 reads CASSPPPQSNTGELFF. Here the CDR3 DNA reads TGTGCCAGCAGCCCCCCCCCGCAGTCGAACACCGGGGAGCTGTTTTTT.

This clone has just one count. The chain carries TRBV5-1 and TRBJ2-2, with 7 bases lining up with TRBD1. The germline gives CDR1 SGHRS, CDR2 YFSETQ. The CDR3 consists of 18 residues. Unmatched junction bases numbered 17, after V lost 4 bases and J lost 5 bases. The CDR3 loop reads CASSLQTTGYRGTGELFF. The DNA for the CDR3 is TGCGCCAGCAGCCTTCAAACGACAGGGTATAGGGGAACCGGGGAGCTGTTTTTT.

The V gene is TRBV5-1, the J gene TRBJ1-1; D is uncertain. V gave up 2 bases and J gave up 3 bases, with 2 bases separating them. Looked up from germline, CDR1 is SGHRS and CDR2 is YFSETQ. The CDR3 is 11 residues long. The CDR3 DNA reads as TGCGCCAGCAGCTTAGACACTGAAGCTTTCTTT. This encodes CASSLDTEAFF.

V gene TRBV10-1 combines with J gene TRBJ2-3; D may be TRBD1 (6 bases). The germline V and J ends were trimmed by 6 bases and 2 bases, with 12 bases remaining between them. Germline V gene data show CDR1 as WNHNN and CDR2 as SYGVQD (reference sequence). The CDR3 runs 14 residues. The CDR3 loop reads CASSPRGNTDTQYF. As DNA, the CDR3 is TGCGCCAGCAGCCCCAGGGGTAACACAGATACGCAGTATTTT.

V gene TRBV25-1 combines with J gene TRBJ2-2; perhaps TRBD2 as D (5 bases). V was trimmed by 9 bases and J by 5 bases, leaving 10 bases between them. The germline CDR1 and CDR2 sequences are MGHDK and SYGVNS. The CDR3 contains 12 residues. The chain's CDR3 is CASLGLTGELFF. The CDR3 nucleotides read TGTGCCAGTCTAGGACTGACCGGGGAGCTGTTTTTT.

V gene TRBV5-4 combines with J gene TRBJ2-7, with a weak D call TRBD2 (6 bases). The CDR3 spans 13 residues. In germline, CDR1 is SGHNT, CDR2 YYREEE (reference sequence). Trimming cost V 5 bases and J 1 base, with 10 bases left between them. The DNA of the CDR3 is TGTGCCAGCAGAATCGGGACTTCCTACGAGCAGTACTTC. Residues: CASRIGTSYEQYF.